What follows describes a single T cell receptor (beta chain). What this receptor recognizes is not known. The junction differs from germline at one of its ends, possibly a read error. These data are taken from a study of neoadjuvant anti-PD-1 for oral cavity cancer (dated by TCRdb to about 2021). The study in broad terms: Three to four biweekly doses of nivolumab at 3 mg/kg were mostly administered to patients before curative-intent surgical resection. The parent correlative cohort had about 11 patients and a response rate of roughly 31%. A fourth nivolumab dose was given around day 43 to patients without progression, and definitive surgical resection was performed in those patients on days 50-56. Under RECIST 1.1, patients with complete response, partial response or stable disease were classed as responders, and patients with progression were classed as non-responders.

PBMC libraries used mostly about 450 ng of input genomic DNA for deep sequencing, with six replicates per sample. TCRbeta libraries were prepared with the immunoSEQ hsTCRbeta kit according to the manufacturer's instructions. The completed libraries were mixed into a single pool at 3 nM, then sequenced with an Illumina NovaSeq 6000 S4 flow cell. Concerning the study's data processing: Raw data preprocessing and quality control were performed with the immunoSEQ Analyzer. The analysis was limited to productive rearrangements, and each clonotype was defined by a unique CDR3 amino acid sequence. Repertoire clonality was estimated as the Gini-Simpson index, which was computed with the R package tcR. Student's t test was used to compare Gini indices, and Pearson correlation was used to assess associations with tumor size change. TCRdb mirrors the immuneACCESS table, restricted to in-frame sequences. Some clones are absent from its copies; in checked studies, under half trace to an unresolved V gene, and the reason for the others is unknown. The V and J calls and the clone size are those of that table, but D and trimming were determined from the DNA. In all, the sample holds approximately 14,000 clones, and roughly 70% of those were seen once. Under 3.5% of the sample is in the top ten clones.

The germline V gene (reference sequence) specifies GTSNPN as CDR1 and SVGIG as CDR2. The CDR3 spans 15 residues, from the cysteine through the phenylalanine. Just CDR3 DNA is preserved here, 45 bases in frame from base 1. In light of the paper, this sample's time point label describes: before neoadjuvant nivolumab. Patients were newly diagnosed with stage II-IVA oral cavity squamous cell carcinoma and had received no prior systemic or radiation treatment. The cohort consisted of patients with HPV-negative, locally advanced oral cavity squamous cell carcinoma. No culture maintenance or expansion was done, as the peripheral blood mononuclear cells went straight to analysis. The samples were obtained from a longitudinal correlative study of a single-arm phase II trial testing neoadjuvant nivolumab in oral cavity squamous cell carcinoma. Subject-matched pre- and post-treatment PBMCs and tumors from three responders and three non-responders underwent genomic DNA-based TCRbeta sequencing. Peripheral blood mononuclear cells were collected before nivolumab treatment and again after treatment, at the time of surgery. The Maxwell RSC DNA from Cells kit was used to isolate genomic DNA from PBMCs.

The investigation overall reported the following: Higher pretreatment blood Treg/Th17 ratios correlated with higher pretreatment blood TCRbeta clonality and lower post-treatment tumor TCRbeta clonality. After neoadjuvant nivolumab, non-responders showed significantly higher T cell clonality (Gini index) in PBMCs than responders did. Only a few patients per response group were included in the TCR analyses, and the authors called for validation in larger cohorts.

The rearranged segments are TRBV30 and TRBJ2-3, with 12 bases aligning to TRBD2. This clonotype was sampled from a person aged 35-79 years with oral cavity squamous cell carcinoma. Sequencing used PBMCs, obtained before nivolumab (anti-PD-1) treatment. The nucleotides are TGTGCCTGGAGGTCGACTAGCGGGGGCACATATACGCAGTATTTT. Its translation reads: CAWRSTSGGTYTQYF.